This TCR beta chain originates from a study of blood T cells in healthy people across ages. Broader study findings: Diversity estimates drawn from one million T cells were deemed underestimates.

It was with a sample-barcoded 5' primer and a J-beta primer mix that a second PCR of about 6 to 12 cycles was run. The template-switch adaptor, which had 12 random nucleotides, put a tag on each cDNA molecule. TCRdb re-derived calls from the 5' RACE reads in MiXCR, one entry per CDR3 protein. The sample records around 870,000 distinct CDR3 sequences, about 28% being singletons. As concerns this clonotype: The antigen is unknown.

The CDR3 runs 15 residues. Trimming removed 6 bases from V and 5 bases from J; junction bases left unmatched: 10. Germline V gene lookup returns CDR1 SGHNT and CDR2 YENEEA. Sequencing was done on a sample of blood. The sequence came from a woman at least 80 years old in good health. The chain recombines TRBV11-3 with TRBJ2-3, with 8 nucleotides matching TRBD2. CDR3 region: CASSPNGGARDTQYF. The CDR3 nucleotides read TGTGCCAGCAGTCCCAACGGGGGGGCAAGAGATACGCAGTATTTT.